The 3 T cell receptor beta chains presented below share a single source sample, sequenced in a study of blood T cell repertoires in COVID-19. The protocol was immunoSEQ multiplex PCR, while the TCRdb copy is restricted to in-frame clones and leaves out a portion. Of roughly 290,000 clones in the sample, around 88% were seen once. The source material was PBMCs or T cells enriched from blood (not recorded which). All receptors come from a woman in her thirties or forties who had recovered from COVID-19.

The chain employs TRBV21-1 and TRBJ1-5; the table's TRBD1 call for D was not verified on the DNA. TRBV21-1 is assigned pseudogene status. The CDR3 contains 19 residues. The CDR3 sequence is CASSKVLGQEDRLCQPQHF. The CDR3 DNA follows: TGTGCCAGCAGCAAAGTATTAGGACAGGAGGATAGGTTGTGTCAGCCCCAGCATTTT.

This clone has just a few counts. J is TRBJ1-6 and V is TRBV10-3; D is uncertain. The CDR3 is 14 residues long. V lost 0 bases and J lost 8, with 8 bases in between. Germline V lookup: CDR1 ENHRY, CDR2 SYGVKD. CDR3 in amino acids: CAISESAVDSPLHF. The CDR3 nucleotides read TGTGCCATCAGTGAGTCGGCGGTCGATTCACCCCTCCACTTT.

The chain has TRBV15 and TRBJ2-2, with 8 bases lining up with TRBD2. The V gene end was trimmed by 0 bases and the J gene end by 4 bases; junction bases not matched to a gene: 10. Germline V lookup: CDR1 LNHNV, CDR2 YYDKDF (reference sequence). The CDR3 runs 18 residues. In DNA, the CDR3 is TGTGCCACCAGCAGAGATACGGTAGCGGGGCCGGGCACCGGGGAGCTGTTTTTT. It is translated as CATSRDTVAGPGTGELFF. The variable domain in full, completed from reference TRBV15 and TRBJ2-2, reads DAMVIQNPRYQVTQFGKPVTLSCSQTLNHNVMYWYQQKSSQAPKLLFHYYDKDFNNEADTPDNFQSRRPNTSFCFLDIRSPGLGDTAMYLCATSRDTVAGPGTGELFFGEGSRLTVL.